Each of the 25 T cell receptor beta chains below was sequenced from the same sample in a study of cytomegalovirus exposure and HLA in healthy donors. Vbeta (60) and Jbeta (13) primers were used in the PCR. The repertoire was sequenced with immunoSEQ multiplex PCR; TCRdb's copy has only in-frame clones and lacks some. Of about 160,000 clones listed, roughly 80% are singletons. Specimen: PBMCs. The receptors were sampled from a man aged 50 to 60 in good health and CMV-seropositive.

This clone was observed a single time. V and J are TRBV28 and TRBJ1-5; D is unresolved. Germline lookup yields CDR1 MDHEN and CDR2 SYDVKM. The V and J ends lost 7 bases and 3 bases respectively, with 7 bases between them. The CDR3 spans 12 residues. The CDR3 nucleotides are TGTGCCAGCAACCAGGACAATCAGCCCCAGCATTTT. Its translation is CASNQDNQPQHF.

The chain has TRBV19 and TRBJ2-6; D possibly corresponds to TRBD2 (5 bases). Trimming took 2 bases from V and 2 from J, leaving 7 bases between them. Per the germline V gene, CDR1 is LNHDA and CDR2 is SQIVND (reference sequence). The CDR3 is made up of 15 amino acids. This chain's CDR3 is CASSILTTGANVLTF. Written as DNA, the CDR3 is TGTGCCAGTAGTATACTGACTACTGGGGCCAACGTCCTGACTTTC.

In DNA, the CDR3 is TGTGCCAGCAGCTTATCTTACGAGGCGGCTCAAGGAGCTTTCTTT. It codes for CASSLSYEAAQGAFF. The rearrangement joins TRBV11-2 to TRBJ1-1; D unresolved. With 2 bases removed from V and 10 bases from J, the gap between germline ends came to 20 bases. In germline, CDR1 is SGHAT, CDR2 FQNNGV. The CDR3 is made up of 15 amino acids.

The CDR3 DNA sequence: TGTGCCAGCAGCGTGGGAGCCAACACAAACAATGAGCAGTTCTTC. Translation: CASSVGANTNNEQFF. This chain uses TRBV9 with TRBJ2-1; D might be TRBD2 (5 bases). The CDR3 sequence is 15 residues long. Deletions cut 2 bases from V and 5 bases from J, with 14 bases between. The germline gives CDR1 SGDLS, CDR2 YYNGEE.

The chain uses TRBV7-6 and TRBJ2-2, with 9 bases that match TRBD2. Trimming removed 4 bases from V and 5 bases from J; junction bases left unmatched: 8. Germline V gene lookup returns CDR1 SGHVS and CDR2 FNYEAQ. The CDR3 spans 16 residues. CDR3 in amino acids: CASSSRAGGQTGELFF. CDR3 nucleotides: TGTGCCAGCAGCTCCCGAGCGGGGGGACAAACCGGGGAGCTGTTTTTT.

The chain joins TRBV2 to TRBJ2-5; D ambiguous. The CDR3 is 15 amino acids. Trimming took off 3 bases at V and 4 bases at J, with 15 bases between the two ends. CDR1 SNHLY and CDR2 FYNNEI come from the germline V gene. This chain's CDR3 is CASSDQASIPETQYF. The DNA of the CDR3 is TGTGCCAGCAGTGACCAGGCCTCGATCCCAGAGACCCAGTACTTC.

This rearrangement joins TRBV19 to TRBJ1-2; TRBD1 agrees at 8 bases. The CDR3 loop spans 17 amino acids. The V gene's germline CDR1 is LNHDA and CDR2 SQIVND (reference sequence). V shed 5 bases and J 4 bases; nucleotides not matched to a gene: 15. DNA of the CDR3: TGTGCCAGTAGTCCTACAGGGGGTGAAGTTTTAGGCTATGGCTACACCTTC. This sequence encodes CASSPTGGEVLGYGYTF.

In DNA form, the CDR3 reads TGTGCCAGCAGCCGGGGACAGGGGAATTCACCCCTCCACTTT. As protein: CASSRGQGNSPLHF. This rearrangement joins TRBV28 to TRBJ1-6, with 10 bases lining up with TRBD1. Germline V CDR1 and CDR2: MDHEN, SYDVKM. Trimming cost V 6 bases and J 7 bases; bases outside gene matches: 3. The CDR3 is 14 residues long.

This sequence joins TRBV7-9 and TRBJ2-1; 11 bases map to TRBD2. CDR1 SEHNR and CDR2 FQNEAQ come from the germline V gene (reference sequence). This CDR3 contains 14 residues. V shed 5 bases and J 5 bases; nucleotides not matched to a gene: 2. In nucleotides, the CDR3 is TGTGCCAGCAGCCAGACTAGCGGGGACAATGAGCAGTTCTTC. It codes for CASSQTSGDNEQFF.

CDR3 sequence reads: CASSFSGSRSYEQYF. The CDR3 DNA sequence: TGTGCCAGCAGCTTTAGCGGGTCACGATCCTACGAGCAGTACTTC. V and J are TRBV27 and TRBJ2-7; 7 bases align to TRBD2. CDR3 length: 15 amino acids. Germline-derived CDR1 and CDR2 are MNHEY and SMNVEV (reference sequence). V was pared by 6 bases and J by 1 base, with 9 bases of the junction left unmatched.

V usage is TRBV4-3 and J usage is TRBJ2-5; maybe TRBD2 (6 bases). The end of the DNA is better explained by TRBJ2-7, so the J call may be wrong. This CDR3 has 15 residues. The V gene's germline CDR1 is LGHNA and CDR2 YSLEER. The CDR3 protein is CASSQDRGSIYEQYF. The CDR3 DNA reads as TGCGCCAGCAGCCAAGATCGGGGGAGCATCTACGAGCAGTACTTC.

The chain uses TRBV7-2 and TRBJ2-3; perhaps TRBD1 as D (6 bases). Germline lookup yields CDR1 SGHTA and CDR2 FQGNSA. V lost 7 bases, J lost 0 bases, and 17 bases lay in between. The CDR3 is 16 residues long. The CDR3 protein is CASTPTRGGSTDTQYF. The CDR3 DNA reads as TGTGCCAGCACCCCCACCAGAGGGGGTAGCACAGATACGCAGTATTTT.

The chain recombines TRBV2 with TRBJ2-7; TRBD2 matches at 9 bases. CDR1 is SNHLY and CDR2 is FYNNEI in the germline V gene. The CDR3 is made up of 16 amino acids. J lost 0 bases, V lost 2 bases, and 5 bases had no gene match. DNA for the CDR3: TGTGCCAGCAGTGAATTTGCTAGCGGGGCCTCCTACGAGCAGTACTTC. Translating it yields CASSEFASGASYEQYF.

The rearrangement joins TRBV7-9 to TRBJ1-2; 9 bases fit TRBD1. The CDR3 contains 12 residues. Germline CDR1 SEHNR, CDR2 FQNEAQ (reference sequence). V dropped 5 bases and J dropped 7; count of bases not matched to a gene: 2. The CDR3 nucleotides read TGTGCCAGCAGCCTACAGGGGGCTGGCTACACCTTC. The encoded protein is CASSLQGAGYTF.

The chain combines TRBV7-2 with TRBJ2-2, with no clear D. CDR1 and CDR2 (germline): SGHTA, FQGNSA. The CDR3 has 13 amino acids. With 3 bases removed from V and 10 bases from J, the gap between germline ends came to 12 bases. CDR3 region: CASSLRNPTELFF. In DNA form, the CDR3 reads TGTGCCAGCAGCTTGAGGAACCCTACGGAGCTGTTTTTT.

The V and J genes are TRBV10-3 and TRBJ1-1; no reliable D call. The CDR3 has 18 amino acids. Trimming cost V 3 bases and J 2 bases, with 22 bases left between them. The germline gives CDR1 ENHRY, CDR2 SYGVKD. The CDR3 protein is CAISEFSNFGSGNTEAFF. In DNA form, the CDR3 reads TGTGCCATCAGTGAATTCTCAAATTTCGGCTCGGGAAACACTGAAGCTTTCTTT.

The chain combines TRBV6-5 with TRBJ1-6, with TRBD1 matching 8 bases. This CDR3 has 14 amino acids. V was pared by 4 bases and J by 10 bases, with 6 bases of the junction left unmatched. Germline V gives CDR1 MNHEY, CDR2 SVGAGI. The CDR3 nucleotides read TGTGCCAGCAGTTCAGACAGGGGTGCCTCACCCCTCCACTTT. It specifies CASSSDRGASPLHF.

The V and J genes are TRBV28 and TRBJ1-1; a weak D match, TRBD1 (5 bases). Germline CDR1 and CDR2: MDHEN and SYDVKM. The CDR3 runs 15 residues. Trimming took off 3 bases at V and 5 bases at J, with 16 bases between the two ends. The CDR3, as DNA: TGTGCCAGCAGTTTCCCATCCGCCAGGGCGACTGAAGCTTTCTTT. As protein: CASSFPSARATEAFF.

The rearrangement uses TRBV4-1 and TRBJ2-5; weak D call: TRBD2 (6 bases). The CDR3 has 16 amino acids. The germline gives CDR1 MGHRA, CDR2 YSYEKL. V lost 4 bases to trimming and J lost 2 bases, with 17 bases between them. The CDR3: CASSRGGGATQETQYF. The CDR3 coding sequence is TGCGCCAGCAGCCGGGGTGGAGGGGCCACTCAAGAGACCCAGTACTTC.

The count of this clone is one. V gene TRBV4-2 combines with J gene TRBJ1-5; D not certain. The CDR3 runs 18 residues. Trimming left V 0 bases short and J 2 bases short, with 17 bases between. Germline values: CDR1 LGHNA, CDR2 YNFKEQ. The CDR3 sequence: CASSQEARGGGGNQPQHF. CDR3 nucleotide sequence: TGTGCCAGCAGCCAAGAGGCCCGGGGAGGAGGCGGCAATCAGCCCCAGCATTTT.

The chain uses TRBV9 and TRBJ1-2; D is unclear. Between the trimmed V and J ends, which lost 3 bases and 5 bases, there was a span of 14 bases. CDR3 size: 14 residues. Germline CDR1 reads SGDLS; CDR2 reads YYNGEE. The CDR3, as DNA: TGTGCCAGCAGCGCCAATAACGAGGTGTATGGCTACACCTTC. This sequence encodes CASSANNEVYGYTF.

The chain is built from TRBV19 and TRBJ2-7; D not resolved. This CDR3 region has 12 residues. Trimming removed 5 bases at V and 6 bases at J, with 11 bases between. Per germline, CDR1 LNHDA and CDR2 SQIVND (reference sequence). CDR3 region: CASSPSQCEQYF. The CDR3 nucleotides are TGTGCCAGTAGTCCCTCACAGTGCGAGCAGTACTTC. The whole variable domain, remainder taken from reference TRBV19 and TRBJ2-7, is DGGITQSPKYLFRKEGQNVTLSCEQNLNHDAMYWYRQDPGQGLRLIYYSQIVNDFQKGDIAEGYSVSREKKESFPLTVTSAQKNPTAFYLCASSPSQCEQYFGPGTRLTVT.

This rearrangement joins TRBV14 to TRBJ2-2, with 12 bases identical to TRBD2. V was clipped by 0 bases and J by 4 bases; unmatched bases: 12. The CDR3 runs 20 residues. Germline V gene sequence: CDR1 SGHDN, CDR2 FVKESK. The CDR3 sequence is CASSQEWLAGGPWSTGELFF. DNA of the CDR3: TGTGCCAGCAGCCAAGAGTGGCTAGCGGGGGGGCCGTGGTCCACCGGGGAGCTGTTTTTT.

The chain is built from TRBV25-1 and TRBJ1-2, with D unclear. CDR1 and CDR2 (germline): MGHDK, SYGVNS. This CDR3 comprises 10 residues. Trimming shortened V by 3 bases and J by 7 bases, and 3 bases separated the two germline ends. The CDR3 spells CASSDVGYTF. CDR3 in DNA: TGTGCCAGCAGTGACGTTGGCTACACCTTC.

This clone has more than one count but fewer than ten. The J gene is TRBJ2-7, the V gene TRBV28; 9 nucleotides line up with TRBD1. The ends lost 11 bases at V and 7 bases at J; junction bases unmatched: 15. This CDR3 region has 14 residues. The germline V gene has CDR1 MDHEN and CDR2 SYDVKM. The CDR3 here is CAAHPTGGIWEQYF. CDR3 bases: TGTGCCGCACACCCAACAGGGGGCATTTGGGAGCAGTACTTC.